The clone carrying this T cell receptor beta chain was observed a few times. No antigen is known for it. The data are from a study of identifying expanded T cells in peripheral blood. General study findings and limits: Clone count variance between approximately 2-week samples rose with total template count.

Clones were sequenced by immunoSEQ multiplex PCR, and TCRdb holds only the in-frame ones, with some missing. The table has 80,000 to 95,000 clones, about 87% seen once; the top ten hold roughly 4%. Germline V gives CDR1 LGHNT, CDR2 FRNRAP. V lost 5 bases to trimming and J lost 6 bases, with 17 bases between them. This CDR3 is built from 15 residues. Input material: blood. The rearrangement joins TRBV12-5 to TRBJ2-1; D uncertain. This receptor was identified in a person between 18 and 70 years old in good health. The CDR3 here is CASGPPNPTANEQFF. In DNA, the CDR3 is TGTGCTAGTGGTCCCCCAAACCCGACTGCCAATGAGCAGTTCTTC.